The 5 T cell receptor beta chains given below trace back to one sample, sequenced in a study of graft-versus-host responses after intestinal transplantation. Libraries were prepared by immunoSEQ multiplex PCR; TCRdb keeps only in-frame clonotypes and omits some of them. This table holds 130,000 or so clones, about 92% found once. Antigens of these TCRs are unknown. Sequencing used unstimulated CD4+ T cells sorted from spleen or lymph node cells, obtained before intestinal transplant. These receptors were taken from a human donor who received an intestinal transplant.

The chain recombines TRBV6-1 with TRBJ1-2; D unclear. CDR3 length equals 11 residues. The ends were cut back, 1 base at V and 7 bases at J, with 4 bases in the middle. Germline lookup yields CDR1 MNHNS and CDR2 SASEGT. CDR3 residues: CASSEGVGYTF. The CDR3 region has the DNA TGTGCCAGCAGTGAAGGGGTTGGCTACACCTTC.

The J gene is TRBJ2-7, the V gene TRBV13; D gene unclear. Germline lookup yields CDR1 PRHDT and CDR2 FYEKMQ (reference sequence). The CDR3 totals 11 residues. With 3 bases removed from V and 5 bases from J, the gap between germline ends came to 5 bases. CDR3 protein: CASSFSNEQYF. Written as DNA, the CDR3 is TGTGCCAGCAGCTTTTCAAACGAGCAGTACTTC.

The V and J genes are TRBV2 and TRBJ2-2; D is unclear. In germline, CDR1 is SNHLY, CDR2 FYNNEI. There are 14 residues in the CDR3. V was cut by 4 bases and J by 5 bases, with 11 bases left in between. The chain's CDR3 is CASSGSAVTGELFF. The DNA of the CDR3 is TGTGCCAGCAGTGGATCGGCCGTAACCGGGGAGCTGTTTTTT.

The V gene is TRBV30, the J gene TRBJ1-1; 8 nucleotides align to TRBD1. Germline-derived CDR1 and CDR2 are GTSNPN and SVGIG (reference sequence). The CDR3 loop spans 13 amino acids. After removal of 5 bases from V and 5 bases from J, the junction contained 7 bases not matched to a gene. In DNA form, the CDR3 reads TGTGCCTGGCAAGGACAGGGCCAGACTGAAGCTTTCTTT. It is translated as CAWQGQGQTEAFF.

The rearrangement joins TRBV4-1 to TRBJ2-4, with a possible D match to TRBD1 (5 bases). V lost 0 bases and J lost 0, with 12 bases in between. CDR3 length: 17 amino acids. Germline V gives CDR1 MGHRA, CDR2 YSYEKL. The CDR3 region has the DNA TGCGCCAGCAGCCAAGATATCAGGGTTCTAGCCAAAAACATTCAGTACTTC. Translated, it gives CASSQDIRVLAKNIQYF.